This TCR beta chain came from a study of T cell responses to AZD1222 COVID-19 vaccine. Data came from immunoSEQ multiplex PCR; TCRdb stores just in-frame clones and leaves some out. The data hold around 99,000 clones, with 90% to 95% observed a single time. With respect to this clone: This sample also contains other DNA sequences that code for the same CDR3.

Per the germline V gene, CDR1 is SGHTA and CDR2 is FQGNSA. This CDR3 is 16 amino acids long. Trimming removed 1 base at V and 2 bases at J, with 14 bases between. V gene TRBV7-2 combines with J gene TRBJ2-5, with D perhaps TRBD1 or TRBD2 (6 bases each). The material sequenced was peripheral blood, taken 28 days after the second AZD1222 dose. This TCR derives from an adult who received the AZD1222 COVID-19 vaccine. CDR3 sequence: CASSLGPGGTQETQYF. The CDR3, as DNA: TGTGCCAGCAGCTTAGGGCCTGGGGGGACACAAGAGACCCAGTACTTC.